This is a list of T cell receptor beta chains from one sample in a study of T cells in Graves' hyperthyroidism and ophthalmopathy. TCRdb reprocessed the multiplex PCR reads via MiXCR and lists one record per CDR3 protein. The top ten clones hold 50% to 75% of a sample with over 250,000 distinct CDR3 sequences, about 20% of them seen once. Material: blood. These receptors were taken from a young man with Graves' ophthalmopathy. Each CDR3 is given with its conserved first and last residue. Fields, in order: J gene, clone size, CDR3 length, D gene, V gene, CDR3 DNA, CDR3 protein. The D gene is left open where the match is weak. Size values are once, few and many counts, or a class for expanded clones, and some rows have none.

J gene: TRBJ2-7
clone size: -
CDR3 length: 16
D gene: -
V gene: TRBV10-2
CDR3 DNA: TGCGCCAGCAGTGATCAGGGCCAGGTGGTCCCCTACGAGCAGTACTTC
CDR3 protein: CASSDQGQVVPYEQYF

J gene: TRBJ1-2
clone size: -
CDR3 length: 13
D gene: -
V gene: TRBV28
CDR3 DNA: TGTGCCAGCAGGCAGAAGGCCCTCTATGGCTACACCTTC
CDR3 protein: CASRQKALYGYTF

J gene: TRBJ2-5
clone size: few
CDR3 length: 19
D gene: TRBD2
V gene: TRBV6-8
CDR3 DNA: TGTGCCAGCAGTTACTCGATAAGTGGCCTAGCGGTTTCGAGGGAGACCCAGTACTTC
CDR3 protein: CASSYSISGLAVSRETQYF

J gene: TRBJ2-1
clone size: few
CDR3 length: 15
D gene: TRBD2
V gene: TRBV29-1
CDR3 DNA: TGCAGCGTTGAAACTAGCGGGAGGATGCGGAATGAGCAGTTCTTC
CDR3 protein: CSVETSGRMRNEQFF

J gene: TRBJ2-3
clone size: few
CDR3 length: 14
D gene: -
V gene: TRBV10-3
CDR3 DNA: TGTGCCATCAGTGAGAACGCCTACACAGATACGCAGTATTTT
CDR3 protein: CAISENAYTDTQYF

J gene: TRBJ1-3
clone size: few
CDR3 length: 14
D gene: TRBD1
V gene: TRBV5-1
CDR3 DNA: TGCGCCAGCAGCTTGGACAGGGGTGGAAACACCATATATTTT
CDR3 protein: CASSLDRGGNTIYF

J gene: TRBJ2-3
clone size: -
CDR3 length: 16
D gene: TRBD1
V gene: TRBV2
CDR3 DNA: TGTGCCAGCGGACTCTTTTACAGGGGCGGCACAGATACGCAGTATTTT
CDR3 protein: CASGLFYRGGTDTQYF

J gene: TRBJ2-7
clone size: -
CDR3 length: 15
D gene: TRBD1
V gene: TRBV15
CDR3 DNA: TGTGCCACCAGCAGAGACCGGGACAGCTCCTACGAGCAGTACTTC
CDR3 protein: CATSRDRDSSYEQYF

J gene: TRBJ1-5
clone size: few
CDR3 length: 13
D gene: TRBD1
V gene: TRBV6-1
CDR3 DNA: TGTGCCAGCAGGGGGACAGGCAATCAGCCCCAGCATTTT
CDR3 protein: CASRGTGNQPQHF

J gene: TRBJ2-6
clone size: -
CDR3 length: 18
D gene: -
V gene: TRBV10-3
CDR3 DNA: TGTGCCATCAGTGAGTCAAAGGACAGAGTCTCTGGTGCCAACGTCCTGACTTTC
CDR3 protein: CAISESKDRVSGANVLTF

J gene: TRBJ1-1
clone size: -
CDR3 length: 17
D gene: -
V gene: TRBV18
CDR3 DNA: TGTGCCAGCTCACCACTACTGGGGAGAAAAGGGCAGACTGAAGCTTTCTTT
CDR3 protein: CASSPLLGRKGQTEAFF

J gene: TRBJ2-7
clone size: -
CDR3 length: 12
D gene: -
V gene: TRBV19
CDR3 DNA: TGTGCCAGTAGTAAGGGACGTTGGGAGCAGTACTTC
CDR3 protein: CASSKGRWEQYF

J gene: TRBJ2-2
clone size: -
CDR3 length: 14
D gene: -
V gene: TRBV2
CDR3 DNA: TGTGCCAGCAGTGAGAGGGGAAGTACCGGGGAGCTGTTTTTT
CDR3 protein: CASSERGSTGELFF

J gene: TRBJ1-5
clone size: -
CDR3 length: 13
D gene: -
V gene: TRBV20-1
CDR3 DNA: TGCAGTGCTAGAGGGGGGGACGGGGAGCCCCAGCATTTT
CDR3 protein: CSARGGDGEPQHF

J gene: TRBJ2-3
clone size: -
CDR3 length: 17
D gene: -
V gene: TRBV10-3
CDR3 DNA: TGTGCCATCAGTGAGGGAGCAGGGTTTACTAGCACAGATACGCAGTATTTT
CDR3 protein: CAISEGAGFTSTDTQYF

J gene: TRBJ1-4
clone size: -
CDR3 length: 17
D gene: TRBD1
V gene: TRBV18
CDR3 DNA: TGTGCCAGCTCACCACCGGGACAGGGTCCCTACGGTGAAAAACTGTTTTTT
CDR3 protein: CASSPPGQGPYGEKLFF

J gene: TRBJ2-1
clone size: -
CDR3 length: 16
D gene: TRBD2
V gene: TRBV6-1
CDR3 DNA: TGTGCCAGCACCCCCCGGGGGAGGGGAGGGGTCAATGAGCAGTTCTTC
CDR3 protein: CASTPRGRGGVNEQFF

J gene: TRBJ2-1
clone size: many
CDR3 length: 15
D gene: -
V gene: TRBV2
CDR3 DNA: TGTGCCAGCAGTGAAGAGGCAGGGACCTACAATGAGCAGTTCTTC
CDR3 protein: CASSEEAGTYNEQFF

J gene: TRBJ2-3
clone size: few
CDR3 length: 19
D gene: TRBD1
V gene: TRBV6-1
CDR3 DNA: TGTGCCAGCAGTGAAGAATTTCAGGGGGCGCGCCGGTGGACAGATACGCAGTATTTT
CDR3 protein: CASSEEFQGARRWTDTQYF

J gene: TRBJ1-6
clone size: -
CDR3 length: 14
D gene: TRBD1
V gene: TRBV12-3/TRBV12-4
CDR3 DNA: TGTGCCAGCAGCCCTGGACAGGGAAATTCACCCCTCCACTTT
CDR3 protein: CASSPGQGNSPLHF

J gene: TRBJ2-7
clone size: -
CDR3 length: 12
D gene: TRBD1
V gene: TRBV9
CDR3 DNA: TGTGCCACCGGACAGGGCGTCAACGAGCAGTACTTC
CDR3 protein: CATGQGVNEQYF

J gene: TRBJ2-1
clone size: -
CDR3 length: 16
D gene: TRBD2
V gene: TRBV4-2
CDR3 DNA: TGTGCCAGCAGCCAAGTCTCGGCTAGCGGGATTGGTGAGCAGTTCTTC
CDR3 protein: CASSQVSASGIGEQFF

J gene: TRBJ2-3
clone size: -
CDR3 length: 13
D gene: -
V gene: TRBV27
CDR3 DNA: TGTGCCAGCAGTTTTACCATCACAGATACGCAGTATTTT
CDR3 protein: CASSFTITDTQYF

J gene: TRBJ2-2
clone size: few
CDR3 length: 15
D gene: -
V gene: TRBV11-2
CDR3 DNA: TGTGCCAGCAGCTTAATCCGGGGGAACACCGGGGAGCTGTTTTTT
CDR3 protein: CASSLIRGNTGELFF

J gene: TRBJ2-5
clone size: -
CDR3 length: 13
D gene: -
V gene: TRBV11-2
CDR3 DNA: TGTGCCAGCAGCCGAACGTTGGAAGAGACCCAGTACTTC
CDR3 protein: CASSRTLEETQYF

J gene: TRBJ2-3
clone size: many
CDR3 length: 15
D gene: TRBD2
V gene: TRBV30
CDR3 DNA: TGTGCCTGGAGTGTACGTCTGCGGGGGGCAGATACGCAGTATTTT
CDR3 protein: CAWSVRLRGADTQYF

J gene: TRBJ2-7
clone size: few
CDR3 length: 14
D gene: TRBD1
V gene: TRBV24-1
CDR3 DNA: TGTGCCACCAGTGATTTACCAGGGGGCAGCGAGCAGTACTTC
CDR3 protein: CATSDLPGGSEQYF

J gene: TRBJ1-1
clone size: -
CDR3 length: 13
D gene: -
V gene: TRBV29-1
CDR3 DNA: TGCAGCGTTGCGGTCGGAGAGGGCACTGAAGCTTTCTTT
CDR3 protein: CSVAVGEGTEAFF

J gene: TRBJ2-7
clone size: few
CDR3 length: 14
D gene: -
V gene: TRBV7-2
CDR3 DNA: TGTGCCAGCAGCTTAGACGGGGCCGCCTACGAGCAGTACTTC
CDR3 protein: CASSLDGAAYEQYF

J gene: TRBJ2-1
clone size: -
CDR3 length: 12
D gene: -
V gene: TRBV5-5
CDR3 DNA: TGTGCCAGCAGCTGGAGCCGGGATGAGCAGTTCTTC
CDR3 protein: CASSWSRDEQFF

J gene: TRBJ2-5
clone size: -
CDR3 length: 13
D gene: TRBD1
V gene: TRBV6-1
CDR3 DNA: TGTGCCAGCAGTCTGGACAGGGCAGAGACCCAGTACTTC
CDR3 protein: CASSLDRAETQYF

J gene: TRBJ1-1
clone size: many
CDR3 length: 14
D gene: -
V gene: TRBV5-1
CDR3 DNA: TGCGCCAGCAGCTTGAGGACGGCGAACACTGAAGCTTTCTTT
CDR3 protein: CASSLRTANTEAFF

J gene: TRBJ1-3
clone size: -
CDR3 length: 13
D gene: -
V gene: TRBV15
CDR3 DNA: TGTGCCACCAGCAGAGATACAGGAAACACCATATATTTT
CDR3 protein: CATSRDTGNTIYF

J gene: TRBJ2-7
clone size: many
CDR3 length: 12
D gene: -
V gene: TRBV28
CDR3 DNA: TGTGCCACCCGGGACGAATACTACGAGCAGTACTTC
CDR3 protein: CATRDEYYEQYF

J gene: TRBJ2-5
clone size: few
CDR3 length: 15
D gene: -
V gene: TRBV4-1
CDR3 DNA: TGCGCCAGCAGCCAAGATGGAGCAGCCCAAGAGACCCAGTACTTC
CDR3 protein: CASSQDGAAQETQYF

J gene: TRBJ2-7
clone size: many
CDR3 length: 15
D gene: -
V gene: TRBV6-1
CDR3 DNA: TGTGCCAGCAGTGACAGTGGGGCAGGAGCCTACGAGCAGTACTTC
CDR3 protein: CASSDSGAGAYEQYF

J gene: TRBJ2-1
clone size: many
CDR3 length: 12
D gene: -
V gene: TRBV29-1
CDR3 DNA: TGCAGCGTCCCGACCGAGTACAATGAGCAGTTCTTC
CDR3 protein: CSVPTEYNEQFF

J gene: TRBJ2-5
clone size: many
CDR3 length: 13
D gene: -
V gene: TRBV7-2
CDR3 DNA: TGTGCCAGCAGCCATGACAGCCAAGAGACCCAGTACTTC
CDR3 protein: CASSHDSQETQYF

J gene: TRBJ2-5
clone size: many
CDR3 length: 14
D gene: -
V gene: TRBV28
CDR3 DNA: TGTGCCAGCAGTTTCGGGGGGCAGTGGGAGACCCAGTACTTC
CDR3 protein: CASSFGGQWETQYF

J gene: TRBJ2-2
clone size: many
CDR3 length: 12
D gene: -
V gene: TRBV11-3
CDR3 DNA: TGTGCCAGCAGCATTGGGTCCGGGGAGCTGTTTTTT
CDR3 protein: CASSIGSGELFF

J gene: TRBJ1-1
clone size: many
CDR3 length: 12
D gene: -
V gene: TRBV28
CDR3 DNA: TGTGCCAGCAATAGGGATGCGAAAGAAGCTTTCTTT
CDR3 protein: CASNRDAKEAFF